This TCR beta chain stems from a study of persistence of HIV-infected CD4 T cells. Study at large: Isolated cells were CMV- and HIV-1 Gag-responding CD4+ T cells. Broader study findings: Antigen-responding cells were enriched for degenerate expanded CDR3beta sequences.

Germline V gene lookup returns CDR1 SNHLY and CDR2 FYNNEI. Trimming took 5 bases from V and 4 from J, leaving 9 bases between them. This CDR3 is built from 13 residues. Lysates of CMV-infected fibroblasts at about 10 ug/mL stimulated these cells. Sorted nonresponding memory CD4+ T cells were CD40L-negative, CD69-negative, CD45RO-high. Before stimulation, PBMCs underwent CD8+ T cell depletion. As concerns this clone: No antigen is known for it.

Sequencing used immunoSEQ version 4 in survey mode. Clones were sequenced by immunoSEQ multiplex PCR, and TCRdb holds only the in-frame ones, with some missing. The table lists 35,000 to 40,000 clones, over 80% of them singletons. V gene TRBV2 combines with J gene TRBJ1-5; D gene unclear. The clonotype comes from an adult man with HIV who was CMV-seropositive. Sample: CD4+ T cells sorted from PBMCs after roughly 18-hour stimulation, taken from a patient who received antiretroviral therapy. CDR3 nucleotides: TGTGCCAGCAGTCGGGTGGGGAATCAGCCCCAGCATTTT. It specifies CASSRVGNQPQHF.